This T cell receptor (beta chain) is drawn from a study of Ad26.COV2.S vaccination and SARS-CoV-2 variants. TCRdb's copy holds only in-frame clones and misses some; the assay was immunoSEQ multiplex PCR. The sample gives 300,000 to 350,000 clones, roughly 90% of which show up once; about 5% is in the top ten. Overall study results and limits: Similar non-spike TCR breadth was observed in recipients of vaccine and of placebo. Quantification of TCR breadth and depth may have yielded underestimates of total T cell responses. Placebo recipients showed lower spike-specific TCR breadth than vaccinees.

CDR1 and CDR2 (germline): LGHNA, YSLEER. Trimming left V 3 bases short and J 5 bases short, with 16 bases between. This CDR3 has 15 amino acids. Regarding this clone: What it binds is unknown.

Treatment defined: about 20 received Ad26.COV2.S at low or high dose, single or two shots; about 5 received placebo; per-sample allocation not given. Day 63 following the first vaccine or placebo injection was when the samples were taken. Wuhan-strain SARS-CoV-2 spike was expressed by the Ad26 vector that made up the vaccine. The material was peripheral blood, obtained in a trial of Ad26.COV2.S vaccine versus placebo. V is TRBV4-3 and J is TRBJ1-1, with TRBD1 as a possible D gene (5 bases). This receptor was identified in a person aged 18-60 years who received the Ad26.COV2.S COVID-19 vaccine or a placebo. The CDR3 loop is CASSQGGSGRTEAFF. The DNA for the CDR3 is TGCGCCAGCAGCCAGGGGGGGTCCGGGCGGACTGAAGCTTTCTTT.